This T cell receptor (beta chain) originates from a study of T cells in localized non-small cell lung cancer. Study-wide results and limits: In adjacent lung appeared a median around 56 of the top 100 tumor clones.

With respect to this clone: Its antigen is unidentified.

The CDR3 spans 18 residues. The ends lost 3 bases at V and 0 bases at J; junction bases unmatched: 11. Germline CDR1 reads SGHRS; CDR2 reads YFSETQ. Data came from immunoSEQ multiplex PCR; TCRdb stores just in-frame clones and leaves some out. The sample lists about 59,000 clones, approximately 90% occurring once. This clonotype was obtained from a man aged 35 to 69 with stage I lung adenocarcinoma. V usage is TRBV5-1 and J usage is TRBJ2-1; 8 bases are shared with TRBD2. Sequenced here: peripheral blood, sampled before any cancer treatment. The chain's CDR3 is CASSSGPTSGSSYNEQFF. As DNA, the CDR3 is TGCGCCAGCAGCTCCGGCCCGACCAGCGGGAGCTCCTACAATGAGCAGTTCTTC.